The clone carrying this T cell receptor (beta chain) occurred many times. Its antigen is as yet unknown. The read halts 3 residues ahead of the CDR3 end, with the missing end drawn from the germline J gene. Assay used: immunoSEQ multiplex PCR; TCRdb lists only in-frame clones, some missing. The sample presents around 30,000 clones, none singletons. The data belong to a study of T cell clonality in common variable immunodeficiency. Patients and controls were mostly of Caucasian heritage. The J segment lost 1 base and the V segment lost 11 bases, leaving 12 bases of the junction unmatched. The CDR3 spans 15 residues. Germline assignment: CDR1 SNHLY and CDR2 FYNNEI. Study outcomes and limitations: Reportedly, TCR beta sequences from common variable immunodeficiency showed fewer deletions and N-nucleotide insertions.

The sample consisted of peripheral blood mononuclear cells. The receptor comes from a human donor with common variable immunodeficiency. The chain recombines TRBV2 with TRBJ2-5; 8 bases map to TRBD1. The CDR3 DNA, read in part, is TGTGCCGGTCACCAACAGGGGGGAGTCCAAGAGACC. It is translated as CAGHQQGGVQET. The whole CDR3 sequence reads CAGHQQGGVQETQYF.